This paragraph reports one TCR beta chain. The data derive from a study of radiotherapy plus CTLA-4 blockade in lung cancer. The germline V gene encodes CDR1 SNHLY and CDR2 FYNNEI. Deletions cut 7 bases from V and 5 bases from J, with 12 bases between. CDR3 length: 13 residues. Here immunoSEQ multiplex PCR was the method, and the copy in TCRdb shows in-frame clones only, minus some. The sample shows roughly 63,000 clones, about 70% of them seen only once. The rearrangement links TRBV2 to TRBJ1-5; a weak D match, TRBD1 (5 bases). Source: peripheral blood, taken from a patient treated with radiotherapy plus ipilimumab. The TCR was taken from a human donor with non-small cell lung cancer whose response to radiotherapy plus ipilimumab could not be evaluated. Here the CDR3 DNA reads TGTGCCAGCACCCCGGGGGGTTATCAGCCCCAGCATTTT. Translating gives CASTPGGYQPQHF.